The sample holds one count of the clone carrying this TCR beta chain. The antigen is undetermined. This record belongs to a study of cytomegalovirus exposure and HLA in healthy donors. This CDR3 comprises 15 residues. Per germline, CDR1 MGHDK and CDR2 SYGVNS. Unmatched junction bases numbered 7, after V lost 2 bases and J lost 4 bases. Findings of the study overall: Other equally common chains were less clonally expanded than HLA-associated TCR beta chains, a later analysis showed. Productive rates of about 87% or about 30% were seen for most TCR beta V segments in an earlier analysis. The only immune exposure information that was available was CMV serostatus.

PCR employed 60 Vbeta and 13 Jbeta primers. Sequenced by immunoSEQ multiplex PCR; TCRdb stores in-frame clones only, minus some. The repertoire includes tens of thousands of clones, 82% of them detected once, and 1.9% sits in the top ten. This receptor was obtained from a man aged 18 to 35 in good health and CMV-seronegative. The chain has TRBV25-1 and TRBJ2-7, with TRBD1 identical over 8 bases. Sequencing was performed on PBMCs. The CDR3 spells CASSETRTGSYEQYF. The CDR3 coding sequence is TGTGCCAGCAGTGAAACTCGGACAGGGAGTTACGAGCAGTACTTC.